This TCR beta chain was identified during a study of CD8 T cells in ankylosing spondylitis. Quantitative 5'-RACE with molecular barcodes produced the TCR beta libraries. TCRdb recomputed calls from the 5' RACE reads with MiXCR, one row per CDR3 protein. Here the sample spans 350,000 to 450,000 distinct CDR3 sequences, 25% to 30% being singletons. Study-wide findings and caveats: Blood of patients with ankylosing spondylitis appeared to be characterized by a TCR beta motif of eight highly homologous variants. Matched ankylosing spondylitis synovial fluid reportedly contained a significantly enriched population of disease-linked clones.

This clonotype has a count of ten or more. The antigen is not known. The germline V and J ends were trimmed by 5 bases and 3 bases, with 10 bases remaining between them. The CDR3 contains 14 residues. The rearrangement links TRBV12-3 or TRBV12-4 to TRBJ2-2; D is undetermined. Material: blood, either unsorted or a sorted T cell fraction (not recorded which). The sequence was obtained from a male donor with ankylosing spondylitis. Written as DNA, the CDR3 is TGTGCCAGCAGTCCGGACGGAGACACCGGGGAGCTGTTTTTT. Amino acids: CASSPDGDTGELFF.